What follows are 19 T cell receptor beta chains derived from one specimen sequenced in a study of beta chain features in type 1 diabetes. The investigators reverse transcribed all of the isolated RNA, so they sequenced expressed TCRB transcripts. The protocol was immunoSEQ multiplex PCR, while the TCRdb copy is restricted to in-frame clones and leaves out a portion. The sample holds a few hundred thousand clones, roughly 12% seen once. Sequences were obtained from naive CD4+ T cells from blood. The receptor set was obtained from a man younger than 30 in good health.

The chain carries TRBV11-2 and TRBJ2-5; possibly TRBD2 for D (6 bases). V was pared by 5 bases and J by 13 bases, with 26 bases between. Germline V gene sequence: CDR1 SGHAT, CDR2 FQNNGV. The CDR3 runs to 15 residues. CDR3 coding DNA: TGTGCCAGCAGCCACCTCCAAAACCGAGCCGGGGGACCGTACTTC. It encodes CASSHLQNRAGGPYF. The variable domain in full, with the rest retrieved from reference TRBV11-2 and TRBJ2-5, is EAGVAQSPRYKIIEKRQSVAFWCNPISGHATLYWYQQILGQGPKLLIQFQNNGVVDDSQLPKDRFSAERLKGVDSTLKIQPAKLEDSAVYLCASSHLQNRAGGPYFGPGTRLLVL.

This clone was seen only a few times. The rearrangement joins TRBV7-2 to TRBJ1-6; 8 bases match TRBD1. Germline V gene data show CDR1 as SGHTA and CDR2 as FQGNSA. The CDR3 is 14 residues long. V lost 0 bases and J lost 14; bases outside the gene matches: 6. CDR3: CASSLARQGATLHF. The CDR3 bases are TGTGCCAGCAGCTTAGCGCGCCAGGGGGCAACCCTCCACTTT.

This clone was counted only a few times. The chain recombines TRBV25-1 with TRBJ2-2, with D maybe TRBD1 (6 bases). The CDR3 consists of 17 residues. Trimming took 1 base from V and 0 from J, leaving 12 bases between them. Germline V gene lookup returns CDR1 MGHDK and CDR2 SYGVNS. The DNA of the CDR3 is TGTGCCAGCAGTGAATTTGGGGGCCTACCGAACACCGGGGAGCTGTTTTTT. Its translation is CASSEFGGLPNTGELFF.

This clone was seen only a few times. The chain has TRBV5-1 and TRBJ1-5, with 8 nucleotides matching TRBD1. Germline V gene sequence: CDR1 SGHRS, CDR2 YFSETQ. CDR3 length: 15 amino acids. The trim removed 5 bases at V and 4 bases at J, leaving 8 bases unmatched. The CDR3 coding sequence is TGCGCCAGCAGTCCCGGGACAGGACGGAATCAGCCCCAGCATTTT. This translates into CASSPGTGRNQPQHF. Filled out from reference TRBV5-1 and TRBJ1-5, the complete variable domain reads KAGVTQTPRYLIKTRGQQVTLSCSPISGHRSVSWYQQTPGQGLQFLFEYFSETQRNKGNFPGRFSGRQFSNSRSEMNVSTLELGDSALYLCASSPGTGRNQPQHFGDGTRLSIL.

This clone turned up a few times. The rearrangement uses TRBV11-1 and TRBJ2-7, with D possibly matching TRBD1 (5 bases). In germline, CDR1 is SGHAT, CDR2 FQDESV (reference sequence). CDR3 size: 14 residues. Trimming removed 1 base at V and 2 bases at J, with 9 bases between. CDR3 region: CASSLGTGAYEQYF. Written as DNA, the CDR3 is TGTGCCAGCAGCTTAGGTACAGGAGCCTACGAGCAGTACTTC.

CDR3 residues: CASLGDRGVSYEQYF. The CDR3 DNA follows: TGTGCCAGCCTCGGGGACAGGGGGGTCTCCTACGAGCAGTACTTC. The chain recombines TRBV28 with TRBJ2-7; 11 nucleotides match TRBD1. The CDR3 totals 15 residues. V was pared by 8 bases and J by 0 bases, with 6 bases of the junction left unmatched. Looked up from germline, CDR1 is MDHEN and CDR2 is SYDVKM.

In this sample, this clone turned up a few times. The CDR3 DNA follows: TGTGCCAGCAATAGACTACGCCAAGAGACCCAGTACTTC. Its translation is CASNRLRQETQYF. The rearrangement uses TRBV6-4 and TRBJ2-5, with a weak D call TRBD2 (5 bases). The V end lost 7 bases, the J end lost 1 base, and 10 bases lay between the germline ends. CDR1 and CDR2 (germline): MRHNA, SNTAGT. CDR3 length: 13 residues.

This clone was recorded once. The V call is TRBV6-1, the J call TRBJ1-2; 7 bases are shared with TRBD1. V was pared by 4 bases and J by 4 bases, with 12 bases of the junction left unmatched. The CDR3 loop spans 16 amino acids. Germline-derived CDR1 and CDR2 are MNHNS and SASEGT. The CDR3 protein is CASSGGGQLRPYGYTF. In DNA form, the CDR3 reads TGTGCCAGCAGTGGAGGGGGACAGCTAAGACCCTATGGCTACACCTTC.

The rearrangement links TRBV12-5 to TRBJ2-3; a possible D gene is TRBD1 (5 bases). This CDR3 is built from 14 residues. Trimming stripped 4 bases from V and 2 bases from J, with 10 bases between. Germline values: CDR1 LGHNT, CDR2 FRNRAP. The CDR3 region is CASGWGTPTDTQYF. CDR3 bases: TGTGCTAGTGGTTGGGGCACCCCCACAGATACGCAGTATTTT. The whole variable domain, remainder taken from reference TRBV12-5 and TRBJ2-3, is DARVTQTPRHKVTEMGQEVTMRCQPILGHNTVFWYRQTMMQGLELLAYFRNRAPLDDSGMPKDRFSAEMPDATLATLKIQPSEPRDSAVYFCASGWGTPTDTQYFGPGTRLTVL.

The chain carries TRBV18 and TRBJ1-1; tentatively, D is TRBD1 (6 bases). Per germline, CDR1 KGHSH and CDR2 LQKENI. Trimming stripped 9 bases from V and 3 bases from J, with 14 bases between. The CDR3 has 13 amino acids. CDR3 sequence reads: CASAQGEDTEAFF. CDR3 DNA sequence: TGTGCCAGTGCACAGGGAGAGGACACTGAAGCTTTCTTT.

This clone occurred a few times. V and J are TRBV5-1 and TRBJ2-3; 12 nucleotides agree with TRBD2. The CDR3 length is 15 residues. The junction had 6 bases not matched to a gene; V was cut back by 5 bases and J by 5 bases. Germline V lookup: CDR1 SGHRS, CDR2 YFSETQ. In DNA form, the CDR3 reads TGCGCCAGCAGGGGAACTAGCGGGAGGCAAGATACGCAGTATTTT. This encodes CASRGTSGRQDTQYF.

The table lists this clone with a few counts. The J gene is TRBJ1-6, the V gene TRBV5-8; D unresolved. Trimming took 0 bases from V and 11 from J, leaving 9 bases between them. Germline lookup yields CDR1 SGHTS and CDR2 YDEGEE. The CDR3 has 13 residues. The CDR3 loop is CASSLDGRAPLHF. The CDR3 nucleotides read TGTGCCAGCAGCTTGGACGGTCGGGCACCCCTCCACTTT.

The chain is built from TRBV7-2 and TRBJ1-5; D is unresolved. Germline lookup yields CDR1 SGHTA and CDR2 FQGNSA. The CDR3 extends over 12 amino acids. V lost 1 base, J lost 7 bases, and 5 bases lay in between. CDR3 in amino acids: CASSLGRQPQHF. The CDR3 DNA reads TGTGCCAGCAGCTTAGGGCGGCAGCCCCAGCATTTT. Variable domain in full (rest from reference TRBV7-2 and TRBJ1-5): GAGVSQSPSNKVTEKGKDVELRCDPISGHTALYWYRQSLGQGLEFLIYFQGNSAPDKSGLPSDRFSAERTGGSVSTLTIQRTQQEDSAVYLCASSLGRQPQHFGDGTRLSIL.

This clone was found a few times. V is TRBV18 and J is TRBJ1-5; possibly TRBD1 for D (5 bases). Trimming cost V 3 bases and J 0 bases, with 12 bases left between them. Germline V CDR1 and CDR2: KGHSH, LQKENI. CDR3 length: 16 residues. CDR3 region: CASSPMGPPSNQPQHF. For the CDR3, the DNA is TGTGCCAGCTCACCGATGGGGCCTCCTAGCAATCAGCCCCAGCATTTT.

The rearrangement uses TRBV7-9 and TRBJ2-5; 9 nucleotides line up with TRBD2. CDR1 and CDR2 (germline): SEHNR, FQNEAQ (reference sequence). V shed 6 bases and J 2 bases; nucleotides not matched to a gene: 10. This CDR3 spans 16 amino acids. In DNA form, the CDR3 reads TGTGCCAGCAGTCCCGCTCGGCTAGCGGGGCAAGAGACCCAGTACTTC. It encodes CASSPARLAGQETQYF.

This clone came up a few times. J is TRBJ2-3 and V is TRBV7-6, with D perhaps TRBD2 (6 bases). Germline CDR1 reads SGHVS; CDR2 reads FNYEAQ. The CDR3 is 15 amino acids. Trimming removed 0 bases from V and 4 bases from J, with 11 bases in between. The CDR3 sequence is CASSLAHGSSDTQYF. The CDR3 coding sequence is TGTGCCAGCAGCTTAGCTCACGGGAGCTCAGATACGCAGTATTTT.

This clone was counted a few times. J is TRBJ1-2 and V is TRBV6-5; D unresolved. V was trimmed by 4 bases and J by 3 bases, leaving 9 bases between them. Germline V CDR1 and CDR2: MNHEY, SVGAGI. The CDR3 covers 13 residues. The DNA for the CDR3 is TGTGCCAGCAGTTCTACCCGGGACTATGGCTACACCTTC. It translates to CASSSTRDYGYTF.

This clone has more than one count but fewer than ten. This chain's CDR3 is CASSSRLRQPQHF. CDR3 DNA sequence: TGTGCCAGTAGTAGCAGGTTACGACAGCCCCAGCATTTT. J is TRBJ1-5 and V is TRBV19; D is ambiguous. Deletions cut 4 bases from V and 7 bases from J, with 11 bases between. The CDR3 is 13 amino acids. Per germline, CDR1 LNHDA and CDR2 SQIVND (reference sequence).

This clone was seen more than once but under ten times. V is TRBV27 and J is TRBJ2-1; 8 bases map to TRBD1. Germline V gene lookup returns CDR1 MNHEY and CDR2 SMNVEV (reference sequence). Trimming cost V 6 bases and J 0 bases; bases outside gene matches: 7. This CDR3 comprises 16 residues. The CDR3 DNA follows: TGTGCCAGCAGCCCCGGACAGGGATACTCCTACAATGAGCAGTTCTTC. Translation gives CASSPGQGYSYNEQFF.